This T cell receptor (beta chain) was retrieved from a study of cytomegalovirus exposure and HLA in healthy donors. General study results and limits: Reports credit the classifier with highly specific, highly sensitive diagnosis of cytomegalovirus status. First-cohort TCR clusters were later found to tend to co-occur in the 120 or so validation repertoires.

Method: immunoSEQ multiplex PCR; TCRdb's copy keeps in-frame clones and lacks some. This sample has 180,000 or so clones, with roughly nine tenths found just once. In regard to this clone: As yet, its antigen is unknown. Other DNA sequences of this sample code for an identical CDR3.

V shed 3 bases and J shed 7 bases, with 5 bases lying between them. This CDR3 region has 11 residues. In germline, CDR1 is SGDLS, CDR2 YYNGEE. The chain links TRBV9 to TRBJ2-1, with D tentatively TRBD2 (5 bases). Sequences were obtained from PBMCs. This TCR came from a man under 40 in good health and CMV-seropositive. CDR3 coding DNA: TGTGCCAGCAGCGGGAGGAATGAGCAGTTCTTC. This sequence encodes CASSGRNEQFF.